The 27 T cell receptor beta chains below were found in one sample sequenced in a study of cytotoxic CD8 clonotypes in ibrutinib-treated CLL. The data were produced by immunoSEQ multiplex PCR, yet TCRdb's version contains in-frame clones alone and is incomplete. The profile shows about 130,000 clones, 80% to 90% of them singletons. The source material was PBMCs, sampled after 24 months of ibrutinib treatment. The receptor source for this set is a human donor with chronic lymphocytic leukemia.

The chain recombines TRBV4-3 with TRBJ2-7, with 7 bases fitting TRBD1. This CDR3 has 15 amino acids. CDR1 and CDR2 (germline): LGHNA, YSLEER. The ends lost 1 base at V and 1 base at J; junction bases unmatched: 4. CDR3 region: CASSQVAGGSYEQYF. The CDR3 region has the DNA TGCGCCAGCAGCCAAGTCGCAGGGGGTTCCTACGAGCAGTACTTC.

The chain joins TRBV4-2 to TRBJ2-5; D may be TRBD1 (6 bases). CDR3 size: 15 residues. The ends were cut back, 5 bases at V and 7 bases at J, with 20 bases in the middle. CDR1 is LGHNA and CDR2 is YNFKEQ in the germline V gene. In nucleotides, the CDR3 is TGTGCCAGCAGCTCGGACAGCCTGATTGGGGGGACCCAGTACTTC. Protein sequence: CASSSDSLIGGTQYF.

The chain couples TRBV27 to TRBJ1-2, with 9 bases aligning to TRBD1. This CDR3 is built from 15 residues. The V gene end was trimmed by 3 bases and the J gene end by 4 bases; junction bases not matched to a gene: 6. Germline V lookup: CDR1 MNHEY, CDR2 SMNVEV (reference sequence). The CDR3 reads CASSLTGGFGYGYTF. The CDR3 DNA follows: TGTGCCAGCAGTTTGACAGGGGGGTTTGGCTATGGCTACACCTTC.

The J gene is TRBJ1-6, the V gene TRBV28; perhaps TRBD1 as D (5 bases). The length of the CDR3 is 14 residues. From germline, CDR1 is MDHEN and CDR2 SYDVKM. Trimming pared 3 bases from V and 7 bases from J, leaving 10 bases between. CDR3 protein: CASSLGGGNSPLHF. Here the CDR3 DNA reads TGTGCCAGCAGTTTGGGGGGAGGGAATTCACCCCTCCACTTT.

This rearrangement joins TRBV2 to TRBJ1-6; D is ambiguous. Germline loops: CDR1 SNHLY, CDR2 FYNNEI. The V end lost 4 bases, the J end lost 8 bases, and 3 bases lay between the germline ends. This CDR3 comprises 11 residues. CDR3 residues: CASSVDSPLHF. Written as DNA, the CDR3 is TGTGCCAGCAGTGTGGATTCACCCCTCCACTTT.

This chain joins TRBV19 and TRBJ1-3, with no clear D. V lost 6 bases and J 1 base, leaving 10 bases between the germline ends. The germline gives CDR1 LNHDA, CDR2 SQIVND (reference sequence). This CDR3 comprises 14 residues. The CDR3 bases are TGTGCCAGTAGCCCACAAGTTTCTGGAAACACCATATATTTT. It translates to CASSPQVSGNTIYF.

This sequence joins TRBV19 and TRBJ2-7; 9 bases are a match to TRBD1. Looked up from germline, CDR1 is LNHDA and CDR2 is SQIVND (reference sequence). The CDR3 is 13 residues long. The trim removed 8 bases at V and 5 bases at J, leaving 7 bases unmatched. The CDR3 loop reads CASSNRGLDEQYF. The DNA for the CDR3 is TGTGCCAGTTCCAACAGGGGGCTGGACGAGCAGTACTTC.

This chain connects TRBV12-5 to TRBJ2-2; 10 nucleotides align to TRBD1. V lost 7 bases and J lost 2; bases outside the gene matches: 10. The CDR3 runs 17 residues. CDR1 is LGHNT, CDR2 FRNRAP, per germline. The CDR3 region is CASAPRTGGANTGELFF. The DNA for the CDR3 is TGTGCTAGTGCCCCGAGGACAGGGGGAGCCAACACCGGGGAGCTGTTTTTT.

The chain combines TRBV30 with TRBJ1-4; D gene ambiguous. V gave up 2 bases and J gave up 4 bases, with 2 bases separating them. The CDR3 runs 11 residues. Germline V gene sequence: CDR1 GTSNPN, CDR2 SVGIG (reference sequence). CDR3 nucleotide sequence: TGTGCCTGGAGTAGTAATGAAAAACTGTTTTTT. This codes for CAWSSNEKLFF.

The J gene is TRBJ1-1, the V gene TRBV7-6; D remains ambiguous. Germline CDR1 and CDR2: SGHVS and FNYEAQ. Trimming removed 5 bases at V and 1 base at J, with 11 bases between. The CDR3 totals 14 residues. This CDR3 reads CASSLTGKNTEAFF. The CDR3 DNA reads TGTGCCAGCAGCCTGACCGGGAAGAACACTGAAGCTTTCTTT.

The CDR3 region has the DNA TGTGCCATCAGTACTCCTAGCTCTGGAAACACCATATATTTT. Its translation: CAISTPSSGNTIYF. The rearrangement joins TRBV10-3 to TRBJ1-3; the D is unclear. The CDR3 spans 14 residues. Per the germline V gene, CDR1 is ENHRY and CDR2 is SYGVKD. V was shortened by 5 bases and J by 0 bases, with 8 bases between the two germline ends.

The chain joins TRBV7-9 to TRBJ1-2; weak D call: TRBD1 (6 bases). V lost 0 bases to trimming and J lost 6 bases, with 17 bases between them. The germline V gene has CDR1 SEHNR and CDR2 FQNEAQ (reference sequence). The CDR3 runs 16 residues. CDR3 protein: CASSLATGRPSDGYTF. The CDR3 coding sequence is TGTGCCAGCAGCTTAGCGACAGGAAGACCCTCTGATGGCTACACCTTC.

The chain employs TRBV7-2 and TRBJ1-1, with D possibly matching TRBD1 (6 bases). Trimming pared 2 bases from V and 1 base from J, leaving 17 bases between. The CDR3 consists of 17 residues. Germline V gives CDR1 SGHTA, CDR2 FQGNSA. CDR3 in amino acids: CASSLLPQGLGNTEAFF. In DNA form, the CDR3 reads TGTGCCAGCAGCTTACTGCCCCAGGGGCTGGGGAACACTGAAGCTTTCTTT.

The V and J genes are TRBV6-5 and TRBJ1-1; D is ambiguous. Germline V gene data show CDR1 as MNHEY and CDR2 as SVGAGI. V lost 10 bases to trimming and J lost 1 base, with 19 bases between them. CDR3 size: 15 residues. In nucleotides, the CDR3 is TGTGCCATCAGATTGGCACAGCAACCGAACACTGAAGCTTTCTTT. It translates to CAIRLAQQPNTEAFF.

This clone was observed a single time. This chain connects TRBV7-9 to TRBJ2-2; weak D call: TRBD1 (5 bases). The CDR3 has 17 amino acids. With 2 bases removed from V and 6 bases from J, the gap between germline ends came to 19 bases. In germline, CDR1 is SEHNR, CDR2 FQNEAQ (reference sequence). The CDR3 sequence: CASSLSPDTQIAGELFF. The CDR3 bases are TGTGCCAGCAGCTTATCTCCGGACACCCAAATCGCCGGGGAGCTGTTTTTT.

CDR3 sequence: CASSLKDHYGYTF. CDR3 DNA: TGTGCCAGCAGCTTGAAGGACCACTATGGCTACACCTTC. The chain combines TRBV5-4 with TRBJ1-2; no clear D gene. V lost 1 base and J lost 3, with 7 bases in between. In germline, CDR1 is SGHNT, CDR2 YYREEE (reference sequence). This CDR3 is 13 amino acids long.

This rearrangement joins TRBV20-1 to TRBJ1-3; D is undetermined. V was shortened by 6 bases and J by 6 bases, with 9 bases between the two germline ends. Per the germline V gene, CDR1 is DFQATT and CDR2 is SNEGSKA (reference sequence). The CDR3 contains 11 residues. Here the CDR3 reads CSAFGENTIYF. In DNA, the CDR3 is TGCAGTGCATTCGGGGAAAACACCATATATTTT.

The rearrangement links TRBV7-2 to TRBJ2-1; 7 bases are shared with TRBD2. The germline CDR1 and CDR2 sequences are SGHTA and FQGNSA. The J segment lost 8 bases and the V segment lost 1 base, leaving 8 bases of the junction unmatched. The CDR3 loop spans 15 amino acids. The CDR3 here is CASSLDGGLSDEQFF. CDR3 in DNA: TGTGCCAGCAGCTTAGACGGGGGGTTGAGCGATGAGCAGTTCTTC.

The CDR3 region is CASSETYLRDTEAFF. The CDR3 DNA follows: TGTGCCAGCAGTGAGACATATCTCAGGGACACTGAAGCTTTCTTT. V and J are TRBV25-1 and TRBJ1-1; D may be TRBD1 (5 bases). This CDR3 has 15 residues. Germline lookup yields CDR1 MGHDK and CDR2 SYGVNS. Trimming cost V 3 bases and J 3 bases, with 14 bases left between them.

The chain is built from TRBV5-1 and TRBJ1-2; 9 bases match TRBD1. J lost 4 bases, V lost 4 bases, and 5 bases had no gene match. CDR1 and CDR2 from the germline V gene are SGHRS and YFSETQ. CDR3 length: 14 residues. The CDR3 DNA sequence: TGCGCCAGCAGCCCAGGGGGACAGGGCTATGGCTACACCTTC. It codes for CASSPGGQGYGYTF.

This clone was seen just once. J is TRBJ1-4 and V is TRBV18; unclear D gene. Germline values: CDR1 KGHSH, CDR2 LQKENI. The CDR3 extends over 11 amino acids. Trimming cost V 6 bases and J 12 bases, with 11 bases left between them. The CDR3 bases are TGTGCCAGCTCCGCCGGCGGGGAACTGTTTTTT. The encoded protein is CASSAGGELFF.

This clone was detected once. This chain connects TRBV27 to TRBJ2-6; D is possibly TRBD1 or TRBD2 (5 bases each). V was shortened by 4 bases and J by 2 bases, with 9 bases between the two germline ends. Germline V gives CDR1 MNHEY, CDR2 SMNVEV (reference sequence). The length of the CDR3 is 15 residues. As DNA, the CDR3 is TGTGCCAGCAGTTCGCAGGGAGCTGGGGCCAACGTCCTGACTTTC. It codes for CASSSQGAGANVLTF.

The chain links TRBV19 to TRBJ2-5; a possible D gene is TRBD1 (7 bases). Germline V lookup: CDR1 LNHDA, CDR2 SQIVND (reference sequence). This CDR3 contains 14 residues. Trimming cost V 3 bases and J 5 bases, with 13 bases left between them. This chain's CDR3 is CASSMAGGIETQYF. Written as DNA, the CDR3 is TGTGCCAGTAGTATGGCAGGGGGGATCGAGACCCAGTACTTC.

This clone was recorded many times. This sequence joins TRBV10-3 and TRBJ1-2; 7 nucleotides match TRBD1. CDR1 and CDR2 (germline): ENHRY, SYGVKD. The length of the CDR3 is 14 residues. V was pared by 6 bases and J by 4 bases, with 8 bases of the junction left unmatched. The CDR3 reads CAISTTDRLYGYTF. The CDR3 coding sequence is TGTGCCATCAGCACCACGGACAGGCTCTATGGCTACACCTTC.

This rearrangement joins TRBV5-1 to TRBJ2-7, with D tentatively TRBD2 (6 bases). Trimming stripped 1 base from V and 4 bases from J, with 18 bases between. Germline CDR1 SGHRS, CDR2 YFSETQ. The length of the CDR3 is 16 residues. The CDR3 nucleotides read TGCGCCAGCAGCTTGCCAGGGACTTCCGATTCTTACGAGCAGTACTTC. Its protein product is CASSLPGTSDSYEQYF.

The chain couples TRBV10-3 to TRBJ1-1; maybe TRBD1 (6 bases). This CDR3 has 14 amino acids. Trimming cost V 5 bases and J 1 base, with 11 bases left between them. Germline V CDR1 and CDR2: ENHRY, SYGVKD. Here the CDR3 reads CAISSPDRNTEAFF. In nucleotides, the CDR3 is TGTGCCATCAGTTCTCCGGACAGGAACACTGAAGCTTTCTTT.

The rearrangement uses TRBV7-3 and TRBJ1-1; 10 bases map to TRBD1. Germline V gives CDR1 SGHTA, CDR2 FQGTGA. After removal of 5 bases from V and 3 bases from J, the junction contained 6 bases not matched to a gene. The CDR3 consists of 15 residues. The chain's CDR3 is CASSADRGLDTEAFF. The CDR3 DNA reads TGTGCCAGCAGCGCCGACAGGGGGCTGGACACTGAAGCTTTCTTT.